This is a list of T cell receptor beta chains from one sample in a study of T cells after somatic rescue of genetic block. Libraries were prepared by immunoSEQ multiplex PCR; TCRdb keeps only in-frame clonotypes and omits some of them. Of over 14,000 clones in the sample, 60% to 80% are singletons; the top ten hold more than 13%. The sequencing sample was made of peripheral blood mononuclear cells (PBMCs). The receptors were sampled from a boy aged 5-17 years. Both conserved end residues are part of each CDR3. D genes are given only for firm matches. The size field is filled for only some rows; it gives once, few, many or a size class.

abundance: .; d_gene: .; j_gene: TRBJ2-7; v_gene: TRBV19; CDR3aa: CASRTPGHPYEQYF; CDR3nt: TGTGCCAGTAGGACACCGGGACACCCCTACGAGCAGTACTTC
abundance: .; d_gene: TRBD1; j_gene: TRBJ2-7; v_gene: TRBV6-5; CDR3aa: CASMEAGGRYEQYF; CDR3nt: TGTGCCAGCATGGAGGCAGGGGGCAGGTACGAGCAGTACTTC
abundance: once; d_gene: .; j_gene: TRBJ2-7; v_gene: TRBV6-5; CDR3aa: CASSYKVRGHEQYF; CDR3nt: TGTGCCAGCAGTTACAAGGTCAGGGGCCACGAGCAGTACTTC
abundance: .; d_gene: .; j_gene: TRBJ2-7; v_gene: TRBV18; CDR3aa: CASSPGSAEYEQYF; CDR3nt: TGTGCCAGCTCACCAGGTAGCGCCGAATACGAGCAGTACTTC
abundance: few; d_gene: .; j_gene: TRBJ1-6; v_gene: TRBV10-3; CDR3aa: CAIREIDSPLHF; CDR3nt: TGTGCCATCAGGGAAATAGATTCACCCCTCCACTTT
abundance: .; d_gene: TRBD2; j_gene: TRBJ2-2; v_gene: TRBV29-1; CDR3aa: CSVLAGDHTGELFF; CDR3nt: TGCAGCGTATTAGCGGGAGATCACACCGGGGAGCTGTTTTTT
abundance: few; d_gene: TRBD1; j_gene: TRBJ2-1; v_gene: TRBV9; CDR3aa: CASSVGTGYNEQFF; CDR3nt: TGTGCCAGCAGCGTAGGGACAGGGTACAATGAGCAGTTCTTC
abundance: .; d_gene: TRBD2; j_gene: TRBJ2-1; v_gene: TRBV7-3; CDR3aa: CASSLGTSGVNEQFF; CDR3nt: TGTGCCAGCAGCTTAGGGACTAGCGGGGTCAATGAGCAGTTCTTC
abundance: .; d_gene: .; j_gene: TRBJ1-2; v_gene: TRBV7-9; CDR3aa: CASSLGGSNYGYTF; CDR3nt: TGTGCCAGCAGCTTAGGGGGCTCTAACTATGGCTACACCTTC
abundance: .; d_gene: .; j_gene: TRBJ2-7; v_gene: TRBV7-3; CDR3aa: CASSLRTSPAPYEQYF; CDR3nt: TGTGCCAGCAGCTTAAGGACGAGTCCGGCCCCCTACGAGCAGTACTTC
abundance: .; d_gene: .; j_gene: TRBJ2-7; v_gene: TRBV28; CDR3aa: CASSLGEYEQYF; CDR3nt: TGTGCCAGCAGCCTGGGTGAGTACGAGCAGTACTTC
abundance: .; d_gene: .; j_gene: TRBJ2-7; v_gene: TRBV6-1; CDR3aa: CASRFASLTPYEQYF; CDR3nt: TGTGCCAGCAGGTTCGCCAGCCTTACCCCCTACGAGCAGTACTTC
abundance: .; d_gene: .; j_gene: TRBJ1-5; v_gene: TRBV19; CDR3aa: CASSPQGISNQPQHF; CDR3nt: TGTGCCAGTAGCCCTCAGGGGATAAGCAATCAGCCCCAGCATTTT
abundance: few; d_gene: .; j_gene: TRBJ1-1; v_gene: TRBV7-6; CDR3aa: CASSLRWNTEAFF; CDR3nt: TGTGCCAGCAGCTTAAGGTGGAACACTGAAGCTTTCTTT
abundance: few; d_gene: .; j_gene: TRBJ2-2; v_gene: TRBV11-2; CDR3aa: CASSLDPRNTGELFF; CDR3nt: TGTGCCAGCAGCTTAGATCCGAGGAACACCGGGGAGCTGTTTTTT
abundance: few; d_gene: TRBD1; j_gene: TRBJ1-2; v_gene: TRBV6-6; CDR3aa: CASNDRAGGYTF; CDR3nt: TGTGCCAGCAATGACAGGGCAGGCGGCTACACCTTC
abundance: .; d_gene: TRBD1; j_gene: TRBJ2-2; v_gene: TRBV7-9; CDR3aa: CASSLRTGGTGELFF; CDR3nt: TGTGCCAGCAGCCTCAGGACAGGGGGCACCGGGGAGCTGTTTTTT
abundance: .; d_gene: .; j_gene: TRBJ2-1; v_gene: TRBV6-4; CDR3aa: CASSVQGGHNEQFF; CDR3nt: TGTGCCAGCAGTGTCCAGGGGGGGCACAATGAGCAGTTCTTC
abundance: .; d_gene: .; j_gene: TRBJ2-7; v_gene: TRBV28; CDR3aa: CASSYTSYEQYF; CDR3nt: TGTGCCAGCAGTTACACCTCCTACGAGCAGTACTTC
abundance: .; d_gene: .; j_gene: TRBJ1-1; v_gene: TRBV19; CDR3aa: CASSSRSRGVVGLNTEAFF; CDR3nt: TGTGCCAGTAGTTCCAGGTCGCGGGGTGTTGTGGGGCTGAACACTGAAGCTTTCTTT
abundance: .; d_gene: .; j_gene: TRBJ2-6; v_gene: TRBV6-4; CDR3aa: CASSSGSGANVLTF; CDR3nt: TGTGCCAGCAGTTCTGGTTCTGGGGCCAACGTCCTGACTTTC
abundance: few; d_gene: .; j_gene: TRBJ1-1; v_gene: TRBV7-3; CDR3aa: CASSLGVHLNTEAFF; CDR3nt: TGTGCCAGCAGCTTAGGGGTACATTTGAACACTGAAGCTTTCTTT
abundance: .; d_gene: TRBD1; j_gene: TRBJ2-2; v_gene: TRBV10-3; CDR3aa: CAIRGAGTGAHTGELFF; CDR3nt: TGTGCCATCAGGGGGGCCGGGACAGGGGCCCACACCGGGGAGCTGTTTTTT
abundance: .; d_gene: .; j_gene: TRBJ1-2; v_gene: TRBV7-8; CDR3aa: CASSPTGFSYGYTF; CDR3nt: TGTGCCAGCAGCCCGACAGGCTTCTCCTATGGCTACACCTTC
abundance: .; d_gene: .; j_gene: TRBJ2-7; v_gene: TRBV29-1; CDR3aa: CSAARAVGSYEQYF; CDR3nt: TGCAGCGCAGCAAGGGCAGTCGGCTCCTACGAGCAGTACTTC
abundance: .; d_gene: .; j_gene: TRBJ1-4; v_gene: TRBV6-6; CDR3aa: CASSYGLFNEKLFF; CDR3nt: TGTGCCAGCAGTTACGGTCTGTTTAATGAAAAACTGTTTTTT